These 26 T cell receptor beta chains were all obtained from the same sample, sequenced in a study of early T cells in non-severe SARS-CoV-2 infection. One entry per CDR3 protein, called by TCRdb with MiXCR from the 5' RACE reads. The sample yields under 35,000 distinct CDR3 sequences, 5% to 7% seen once. Source material: whole blood. All receptors derive from an adult who was a healthcare worker with PCR-confirmed SARS-CoV-2 infection or an uninfected control (not recorded which).

Many counts were recorded for this clonotype. CDR3 protein: CASSPPDRVTEAFF. CDR3 nucleotides: TGTGCCAGCAGCCCCCCGGACAGGGTAACTGAAGCTTTCTTT. This rearrangement joins TRBV5-4 to TRBJ1-1; 8 bases map to TRBD1. Trimming removed 4 bases from V and 5 bases from J; junction bases left unmatched: 7. Germline CDR1 SGHNT, CDR2 YYREEE (reference sequence). The CDR3 is 14 amino acids.

A few counts support this clonotype. As DNA, the CDR3 is TGTGCCAGCCTCGGACAGCTGAGTGCTGAAGCTTTCTTT. It yields the protein CASLGQLSAEAFF. The chain couples TRBV18 to TRBJ1-1; D perhaps matches TRBD1 (6 bases). Germline CDR1 KGHSH, CDR2 LQKENI. V dropped 8 bases and J dropped 6 bases, with 16 bases sitting between them. CDR3 length equals 13 residues.

This clonotype was recorded at least ten times. The chain recombines TRBV7-2 with TRBJ2-1; the match to TRBD2 covers 9 bases. The V gene's germline CDR1 is SGHTA and CDR2 FQGNSA. Trimming removed 5 bases from V and 4 bases from J; junction bases left unmatched: 6. This CDR3 is 15 amino acids long. The CDR3 DNA is TGTGCCAGCAGCCGCACTAGCGGGCCTTACAATGAGCAGTTCTTC. Its protein is CASSRTSGPYNEQFF.

This clonotype was found many times. The V gene is TRBV2, the J gene TRBJ1-1; a possible D gene is TRBD1 (6 bases). This CDR3 has 11 residues. Germline CDR1 reads SNHLY; CDR2 reads FYNNEI. The V and J ends lost 6 bases and 10 bases respectively, with 12 bases between them. CDR3 sequence: CASSQRGVAFF. The CDR3 DNA sequence: TGTGCCAGCAGCCAGAGGGGGGTAGCTTTCTTT.

This clonotype appeared many times. The chain links TRBV4-3 to TRBJ2-1; the match to TRBD1 covers 10 bases. This CDR3 spans 17 amino acids. After removal of 4 bases from V and 1 base from J, the junction contained 7 bases not matched to a gene. CDR1 and CDR2 from the germline V gene are LGHNA and YSLEER. The CDR3 loop reads CASSPGTGVGSYNEQFF. DNA for the CDR3: TGCGCCAGCAGCCCGGGGACAGGGGTAGGGTCCTACAATGAGCAGTTCTTC.

At least ten counts were recorded for this clonotype. The chain carries TRBV3-1 and TRBJ2-3; D is perhaps TRBD1 (5 bases). V dropped 1 base and J dropped 6 bases, with 14 bases sitting between them. CDR3 length equals 15 residues. The V gene's germline CDR1 is LGHDT and CDR2 YNNKEL (reference sequence). The CDR3 region is CASSQARASVDTQYF. CDR3 DNA: TGTGCCAGCAGCCAAGCCAGGGCGTCGGTTGATACGCAGTATTTT.

The sample holds many counts of this clonotype. The genes are TRBV28 and TRBJ1-2; possibly TRBD1 for D (6 bases). CDR3 length: 13 residues. The germline gives CDR1 MDHEN, CDR2 SYDVKM. Between the trimmed V and J ends, which lost 5 bases and 8 bases, there was a span of 15 bases. DNA for the CDR3: TGTGCCAGCAGTCTCTCACAGGGTTGGGGCTACACCTTC. Amino acid sequence: CASSLSQGWGYTF.

Ten or more counts support this clonotype. The chain joins TRBV28 to TRBJ2-3; weak D call: TRBD2 (6 bases). Germline V lookup: CDR1 MDHEN, CDR2 SYDVKM. The CDR3 length is 14 residues. V was pared by 2 bases and J by 4 bases, with 10 bases between. Written as DNA, the CDR3 is TGTGCCAGCAGTTTACTCTCGGGAGCAGATACGCAGTATTTT. Translation gives CASSLLSGADTQYF.

The sample holds many counts of this clonotype. The CDR3 bases are TGTGCCAGCAGCCTGGGACACCAAGAGACCCAGTACTTC. It yields the protein CASSLGHQETQYF. This sequence joins TRBV7-9 and TRBJ2-5; D could derive from TRBD1 or TRBD2 (5 bases each). The germline V gene encodes CDR1 SEHNR and CDR2 FQNEAQ (reference sequence). This CDR3 has 13 residues. The ends were cut back, 5 bases at V and 0 bases at J, with 7 bases in the middle. The variable domain in full, completed from reference TRBV7-9 and TRBJ2-5, reads DTGVSQNPRHKITKRGQNVTFRCDPISEHNRLYWYRQTLGQGPEFLTYFQNEAQLEKSRLLSDRFSAERPKGSFSTLEIQRTEQGDSAMYLCASSLGHQETQYFGPGTRLLVL.

CDR3 region: CASRAALRAGYTF. In DNA form, the CDR3 reads TGTGCCAGCAGGGCAGCTCTACGGGCCGGCTACACCTTC. V usage is TRBV12-3 or TRBV12-4 and J usage is TRBJ1-2, with D unclear. The CDR3 contains 13 residues. Trimming cost V 6 bases and J 8 bases, with 16 bases left between them.

This clonotype was seen more than once but under ten times. The chain joins TRBV2 to TRBJ1-5; D not resolved. Germline V gene lookup returns CDR1 SNHLY and CDR2 FYNNEI. The CDR3 is 13 amino acids. Between the trimmed V and J ends, which lost 2 bases and 5 bases, there was a span of 7 bases. The CDR3 here is CASSELRDQPQHF. The CDR3 DNA is TGTGCCAGCAGTGAACTACGGGATCAGCCCCAGCATTTT.

This clonotype has a count of ten or more. The chain carries TRBV4-3 and TRBJ1-6, with D possibly matching TRBD1 (5 bases). Deletions cut 4 bases from V and 9 bases from J, with 16 bases between. This CDR3 comprises 15 residues. Germline V lookup: CDR1 LGHNA, CDR2 YSLEER. The CDR3 loop is CASSPEGLGGSPLHF. DNA of the CDR3: TGCGCCAGCAGCCCAGAGGGACTCGGCGGTTCACCCCTCCACTTT.

This clonotype was counted at least ten times. The chain recombines TRBV6-2 or TRBV6-3 with TRBJ1-5, with TRBD1 as a possible D gene (5 bases). Looked up from germline, CDR1 is MNHEY and CDR2 is SVGEGT. V was trimmed by 5 bases and J by 1 base, leaving 18 bases between them. The CDR3 extends over 17 amino acids. Here the CDR3 reads CASSRSRYGGSNQPQHF. The CDR3 nucleotides read TGTGCCAGCAGTCGATCGAGGTACGGGGGGAGCAATCAGCCCCAGCATTTT.

The rearrangement uses TRBV10-3 and TRBJ2-1; TRBD2 is a possible D gene (6 bases). The CDR3 is 15 residues long. Trimming took off 1 base at V and 0 bases at J, with 7 bases between the two ends. Per the germline V gene, CDR1 is ENHRY and CDR2 is SYGVKD. The CDR3 nucleotides are TGTGCCATCAGTGAGTTAGCGGCCTCCTACAATGAGCAGTTCTTC. Translating gives CAISELAASYNEQFF.

This rearrangement joins TRBV5-1 to TRBJ1-1; the D is unclear. V lost 4 bases and J 1 base, leaving 8 bases between the germline ends. CDR1 is SGHRS and CDR2 is YFSETQ in the germline V gene. The CDR3 runs to 13 residues. The CDR3 spells CASSHSGNTEAFF. The CDR3 DNA reads TGCGCCAGCAGCCATTCAGGGAACACTGAAGCTTTCTTT.

In its sample, this clonotype was seen many times. V gene TRBV5-4 combines with J gene TRBJ2-1, with 11 bases that match TRBD2. The CDR3 has 22 amino acids. Germline V gene sequence: CDR1 SGHNT, CDR2 YYREEE (reference sequence). Trimming cost V 0 bases and J 1 base; bases outside gene matches: 18. The CDR3 loop is CASSLVFPFAPGLAASYNEQFF. The CDR3 nucleotides are TGTGCCAGCAGCTTGGTATTTCCTTTTGCCCCGGGACTAGCGGCTTCCTACAATGAGCAGTTCTTC.

This clonotype was picked up many times. This chain uses TRBV6-5 with TRBJ2-7, with D tentatively TRBD1 (7 bases). Germline loops: CDR1 MNHEY, CDR2 SVGAGI. V lost 5 bases and J 4 bases, leaving 18 bases between the germline ends. There are 15 residues in the CDR3. CDR3 sequence reads: CASSPRQGGSYEQYF. The CDR3 region has the DNA TGTGCCAGCAGTCCTCGACAGGGAGGTTCGTACGAGCAGTACTTC.

This clonotype showed up many times. This chain links TRBV7-9 with TRBJ2-1; 11 positions match TRBD2. The V gene's germline CDR1 is SEHNR and CDR2 FQNEAQ (reference sequence). This CDR3 region has 15 residues. The junction had 3 bases not matched to a gene; V was cut back by 2 bases and J by 6 bases. The CDR3 loop reads CASSLWLAGGNEQFF. As DNA, the CDR3 is TGTGCCAGCAGCTTATGGCTAGCGGGGGGCAATGAGCAGTTCTTC.

In its sample, this clonotype was seen a few times. The chain carries TRBV28 and TRBJ2-5; D call uncertain. Between the trimmed V and J ends, which lost 6 bases and 1 base, there was a span of 9 bases. This CDR3 comprises 13 residues. Germline lookup yields CDR1 MDHEN and CDR2 SYDVKM. The CDR3: CASRQDGQETQYF. In DNA form, the CDR3 reads TGTGCCAGCAGGCAGGACGGCCAAGAGACCCAGTACTTC. Drawing the rest from reference TRBV28 and TRBJ2-5, the complete variable domain is DVKVTQSSRYLVKRTGEKVFLECVQDMDHENMFWYRQDPGLGLRLIYFSYDVKMKEKGDIPEGYSVSREKKERFSLILESASTNQTSMYLCASRQDGQETQYFGPGTRLLVL.

The chain has TRBV13 and TRBJ2-7; D may be TRBD1 (6 bases). The CDR3 runs to 15 residues. Trimming left V 6 bases short and J 3 bases short, with 18 bases between. Germline V gene lookup returns CDR1 PRHDT and CDR2 FYEKMQ (reference sequence). The CDR3 protein is CASRLQGTPNYEQYF. DNA of the CDR3: TGTGCCAGCAGGCTACAGGGAACCCCAAACTACGAGCAGTACTTC.

This rearrangement joins TRBV18 to TRBJ2-7; a possible D gene is TRBD1 (5 bases). V was shortened by 4 bases and J by 2 bases, with 9 bases between the two germline ends. Germline V CDR1 and CDR2: KGHSH, LQKENI. This CDR3 comprises 13 residues. The CDR3 region is CASSLTDTYEQYF. CDR3 coding DNA: TGTGCCAGCTCACTGACAGATACCTACGAGCAGTACTTC.

In this sample, this clonotype turned up many times. The V gene is TRBV27, the J gene TRBJ2-7; 7 bases agree with TRBD1. The V gene end was trimmed by 4 bases and the J gene end by 4 bases; junction bases not matched to a gene: 10. CDR3 size: 15 residues. The germline CDR1 and CDR2 sequences are MNHEY and SMNVEV (reference sequence). The CDR3, as DNA: TGTGCCAGCAGTTCGCCCAGCCTGGGACAGTACGAGCAGTACTTC. This codes for CASSSPSLGQYEQYF.

This clonotype was counted at least ten times. CDR3 region: CSAPKTSALPTSYNEQFF. Written as DNA, the CDR3 is TGCAGTGCGCCGAAGACTAGCGCCTTACCCACCTCCTACAATGAGCAGTTCTTC. The rearrangement joins TRBV20-1 to TRBJ2-1; the match to TRBD2 covers 8 bases. Germline CDR1 is DFQATT and CDR2 is SNEGSKA (reference sequence). CDR3 length: 18 residues. With 6 bases clipped from V and 0 bases from J, the junction kept 16 bases outside the gene matches.

This clonotype was found many times. The genes are TRBV5-1 and TRBJ1-4; maybe TRBD1 (6 bases). Germline V gene sequence: CDR1 SGHRS, CDR2 YFSETQ. The CDR3 totals 15 residues. Trimming cost V 0 bases and J 7 bases, with 13 bases left between them. The CDR3 DNA reads as TGCGCCAGCAGCTTGGCCGGCAGGGGAGGTGAAAAACTGTTTTTT. It specifies CASSLAGRGGEKLFF.

This clonotype was detected ten times or more. The rearrangement links TRBV5-6 to TRBJ2-1, with D perhaps matching TRBD2 (5 bases). V was cut by 7 bases and J by 7 bases, with 12 bases left in between. The germline CDR1 and CDR2 sequences are SGHDT and YYEEEE. The CDR3 spans 12 residues. The CDR3 DNA follows: TGTGCCAGCGGTCACACGGGGAATGAGCAGTTCTTC. This encodes CASGHTGNEQFF.

The chain couples TRBV20-1 to TRBJ2-1; 8 bases fit TRBD1. This CDR3 spans 14 amino acids. Germline V gene sequence: CDR1 DFQATT, CDR2 SNEGSKA (reference sequence). V lost 3 bases to trimming and J lost 6 bases; unmatched junction nucleotides: 7. This CDR3 reads CSASGRGPRNEQFF. CDR3 sequence (DNA): TGCAGTGCTAGCGGCAGGGGGCCCCGCAATGAGCAGTTCTTC.